Below are 22 T cell receptor beta chains sequenced from a single sample in a study of TIL therapy for anti-PD-1-resistant metastatic lung cancer. Sequencing used immunoSEQ v3. The assay was immunoSEQ multiplex PCR, and TCRdb's table has in-frame clones only and misses some. The repertoire has about 32,000 clones, 70% to 80% of them found once; the top ten carry 2.5% to 3%. Time point defined: pre-treatment sample, taken before nivolumab and TIL therapy. The material was blood, obtained at baseline. These receptors all come from a woman aged 30 to 85 with non-small cell lung cancer.

V usage is TRBV18 and J usage is TRBJ2-1; 7 nucleotides agree with TRBD2. The CDR3 is 13 amino acids. The ends lost 5 bases at V and 10 bases at J; junction bases unmatched: 8. Germline CDR1 KGHSH, CDR2 LQKENI. CDR3 bases: TGTGCCAGCTCATCCCAAATAGCGGGCGAGCAGTTCTTC. It is translated as CASSSQIAGEQFF.

The V call is TRBV7-2, the J call TRBJ1-3; D possibly corresponds to TRBD1 (6 bases). Trimming shortened V by 2 bases and J by 1 base, and 12 bases separated the two germline ends. Per germline, CDR1 SGHTA and CDR2 FQGNSA. The CDR3 totals 16 residues. CDR3 residues: CASSLNPGQSGNTIYF. CDR3 nucleotide sequence: TGTGCCAGCAGCTTAAACCCTGGACAGTCTGGAAACACCATATATTTT.

CDR3 nucleotide sequence: TGCACCAGCAGCCAAGACCAGGGGAGGGAGACCCAGTACTTC. This sequence encodes CTSSQDQGRETQYF. This chain joins TRBV1 and TRBJ2-5. TRBV1 is described as a pseudogene. This CDR3 has 14 amino acids.

V and J are TRBV2 and TRBJ2-7, with 13 bases matching TRBD2. V was clipped by 3 bases and J by 0 bases; unmatched bases: 2. Per the germline V gene, CDR1 is SNHLY and CDR2 is FYNNEI. CDR3 length: 16 residues. DNA of the CDR3: TGTGCCAGCAGTGACTGGACTAGCGGGAGCTCCTACGAGCAGTACTTC. It specifies CASSDWTSGSSYEQYF.

This clone has just one count. The chain is built from TRBV7-2 and TRBJ1-1; 8 bases are a match to TRBD1. The CDR3 length is 14 residues. Germline V gene sequence: CDR1 SGHTA, CDR2 FQGNSA. V was pared by 4 bases and J by 4 bases, with 5 bases of the junction left unmatched. Written as DNA, the CDR3 is TGTGCCAGCAGCTCTCAGGGGGCTGGCACTGAAGCTTTCTTT. Translation: CASSSQGAGTEAFF.

J is TRBJ2-3 and V is TRBV5-1, with D tentatively TRBD2 (5 bases). Germline CDR1 SGHRS, CDR2 YFSETQ. The CDR3 runs 15 residues. Trimming removed 3 bases at V and 0 bases at J, with 11 bases between. The DNA of the CDR3 is TGCGCCAGCAGCTGGAGGACTCCTAGCACAGATACGCAGTATTTT. Translating it yields CASSWRTPSTDTQYF.

The chain carries TRBV10-3 and TRBJ1-2; 12 bases are a match to TRBD1. Germline V gene sequence: CDR1 ENHRY, CDR2 SYGVKD. This CDR3 comprises 14 residues. Losses at the gene ends were 6 bases for V and 8 bases for J; bases not matched to a gene: 7. CDR3 loop: CAIRGGQGAGGYTF. Written as DNA, the CDR3 is TGTGCCATCAGAGGGGGACAGGGGGCAGGAGGCTACACCTTC.

The genes are TRBV5-1 and TRBJ2-3, with D hard to call. Germline V CDR1 and CDR2: SGHRS, YFSETQ. The CDR3 loop spans 15 amino acids. The germline V and J ends were trimmed by 0 bases and 1 base, with 9 bases remaining between them. In DNA, the CDR3 is TGCGCCAGCAGCTTGGAGCACAGAGGCACAGATACGCAGTATTTT. Protein product: CASSLEHRGTDTQYF.

This chain links TRBV6-6 with TRBJ1-1, with D tentatively TRBD1 (5 bases). Deletions cut 2 bases from V and 1 base from J, with 14 bases between. The CDR3 has 16 amino acids. CDR1 MNHNY and CDR2 SVGAGI come from the germline V gene (reference sequence). The CDR3 DNA sequence: TGTGCCAGCAGTTACGGCTCGGGACGGCAGAACACTGAAGCTTTCTTT. Translated: CASSYGSGRQNTEAFF.

This chain joins TRBV18 and TRBJ2-3, with D uncertain. The germline CDR1 and CDR2 sequences are KGHSH and LQKENI. Trimming took off 4 bases at V and 2 bases at J, with 22 bases between the two ends. The CDR3 loop spans 18 amino acids. The CDR3 protein is CASSRLSKPNIITDTQYF. In nucleotides, the CDR3 is TGTGCCAGCTCACGGTTGTCTAAACCTAATATCATCACAGATACGCAGTATTTT.

The rearrangement links TRBV7-9 to TRBJ2-7, with TRBD1 matching over 11 bases. The V gene's germline CDR1 is SEHNR and CDR2 FQNEAQ (reference sequence). The CDR3 loop spans 14 amino acids. Trimming removed 5 bases from V and 5 bases from J; junction bases left unmatched: 5. The DNA of the CDR3 is TGTGCCAGCAGCCCCGGACAGGGGGCTAACGAGCAGTACTTC. Translating it yields CASSPGQGANEQYF.

The chain employs TRBV15 and TRBJ1-2; no reliable D call. Germline V gives CDR1 LNHNV, CDR2 YYDKDF (reference sequence). Trimming took off 0 bases at V and 6 bases at J, with 14 bases between the two ends. The CDR3 runs to 15 residues. CDR3 loop: CATSRDAQLKDGYTF. The CDR3 region has the DNA TGTGCCACCAGCAGAGATGCGCAGCTGAAAGATGGCTACACCTTC.

This clone was seen only once. The chain carries TRBV19 and TRBJ1-1, with TRBD1 matching over 8 bases. Germline V gene data show CDR1 as LNHDA and CDR2 as SQIVND (reference sequence). The CDR3 spans 14 residues. The trim removed 6 bases at V and 1 base at J, leaving 4 bases unmatched. CDR3 protein: CASRMGQENTEAFF. CDR3 nucleotides: TGTGCCAGTAGGATGGGACAGGAGAACACTGAAGCTTTCTTT. The variable domain in full, completed from reference TRBV19 and TRBJ1-1, reads DGGITQSPKYLFRKEGQNVTLSCEQNLNHDAMYWYRQDPGQGLRLIYYSQIVNDFQKGDIAEGYSVSREKKESFPLTVTSAQKNPTAFYLCASRMGQENTEAFFGQGTRLTVV.

In this sample, this clone turned up once. V and J are TRBV7-9 and TRBJ2-3; 9 nucleotides line up with TRBD2. Germline CDR1 is SEHNR and CDR2 is FQNEAQ (reference sequence). The CDR3 consists of 15 residues. Losses at the gene ends were 6 bases for V and 4 bases for J; bases not matched to a gene: 8. This CDR3 reads CASSLSGSRADTQYF. CDR3 bases: TGTGCCAGCAGTCTTAGCGGGAGTAGGGCAGATACGCAGTATTTT.

The chain is built from TRBV6-1 and TRBJ1-1; D call uncertain. The V end lost 6 bases, the J end lost 5 bases, and 19 bases lay between the germline ends. Germline loops: CDR1 MNHNS, CDR2 SASEGT. The CDR3 is 15 residues long. CDR3 amino acids: CASSVLGRFGTEAFF. The CDR3 DNA follows: TGTGCCAGCAGCGTCCTTGGCCGGTTTGGGACTGAAGCTTTCTTT.

The rearrangement uses TRBV6-6 and TRBJ1-4; D is unclear. This CDR3 is built from 15 residues. Trimming cost V 7 bases and J 5 bases, with 17 bases left between them. CDR1 is MNHNY and CDR2 is SVGAGI in the germline V gene (reference sequence). The CDR3 nucleotides are TGTGCCAGCAACTACCGGGCCCCTCCCAATGAAAAACTGTTTTTT. It codes for CASNYRAPPNEKLFF.

This chain connects TRBV5-4 to TRBJ1-1, with no clear D. The CDR3 is 13 amino acids. V shed 4 bases and J shed 5 bases, with 12 bases lying between them. Looked up from germline, CDR1 is SGHNT and CDR2 is YYREEE (reference sequence). As DNA, the CDR3 is TGTGCCAGCAGCCCTGGAAGGGCTACTGAAGCTTTCTTT. This encodes CASSPGRATEAFF.

The V and J genes are TRBV18 and TRBJ2-1; D perhaps matches TRBD2 (5 bases). Trimming took off 3 bases at V and 4 bases at J, with 13 bases between the two ends. This CDR3 has 15 amino acids. CDR1 and CDR2 (germline): KGHSH, LQKENI. The CDR3 spells CASSPSRDLYNEQFF. CDR3 in DNA: TGTGCCAGCTCACCTTCCCGGGATCTGTACAATGAGCAGTTCTTC.

This clone appeared once. This chain connects TRBV6-1 to TRBJ1-2; the match to TRBD1 covers 7 bases. CDR1 is MNHNS and CDR2 is SASEGT in the germline V gene. V was pared by 7 bases and J by 1 base, with 6 bases of the junction left unmatched. The CDR3 covers 14 residues. The CDR3 DNA follows: TGTGCCAGCAAGGAGGGGGCACTTAACTATGGCTACACCTTC. Amino acids: CASKEGALNYGYTF.

This clone was detected a few times. The rearrangement joins TRBV4-2 to TRBJ1-5, with D possibly being TRBD1 (5 bases). This CDR3 has 15 residues. The germline V gene has CDR1 LGHNA and CDR2 YNFKEQ. Trimming stripped 1 base from V and 4 bases from J, with 11 bases between. This chain's CDR3 is CASSQVQGGNQPQHF. CDR3 bases: TGTGCCAGCAGCCAAGTCCAGGGCGGAAATCAGCCCCAGCATTTT.

The chain joins TRBV7-2 to TRBJ1-3; D is undetermined. The V gene's germline CDR1 is SGHTA and CDR2 FQGNSA. V was shortened by 4 bases and J by 1 base, with 17 bases between the two germline ends. The CDR3 is 17 residues long. This CDR3 is CASSSAPSLRSGNTIYF. For the CDR3, the DNA is TGTGCCAGCAGCTCAGCTCCCTCCTTACGATCTGGAAACACCATATATTTT.

The chain carries TRBV7-9 and TRBJ2-2, with 10 bases that match TRBD2. There are 14 residues in the CDR3. CDR1 SEHNR and CDR2 FQNEAQ come from the germline V gene (reference sequence). With 3 bases clipped from V and 9 bases from J, the junction kept 4 bases outside the gene matches. CDR3 nucleotides: TGTGCCAGCAGCTTGTCTAGCGGGAGTAGGGAGCTGTTTTTT. It translates to CASSLSSGSRELFF.